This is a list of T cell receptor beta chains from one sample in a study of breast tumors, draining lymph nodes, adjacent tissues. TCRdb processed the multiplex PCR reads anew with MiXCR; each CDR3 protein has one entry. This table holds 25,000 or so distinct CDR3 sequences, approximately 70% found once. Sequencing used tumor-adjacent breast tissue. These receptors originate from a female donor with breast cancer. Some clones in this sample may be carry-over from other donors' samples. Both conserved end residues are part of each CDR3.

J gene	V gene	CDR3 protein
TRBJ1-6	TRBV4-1	CASSQEIPGTANSPLHF
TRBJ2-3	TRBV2	CASRTDREVDTQYF
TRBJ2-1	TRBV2	CASSAVRGLAAREQFF
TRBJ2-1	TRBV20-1	CSARVSWASPDEQFF
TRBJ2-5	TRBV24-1	CATSDPSTSGRALGGETQYF
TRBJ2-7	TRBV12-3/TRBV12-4	CASSFTGGLVEQYF
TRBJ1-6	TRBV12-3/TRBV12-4	CASSSRRPFNSPLHF
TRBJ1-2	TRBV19	CATYQGAANYGYTF
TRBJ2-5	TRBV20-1	CSALSPGRLLETQYF
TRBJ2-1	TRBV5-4	CASSKDGSGSANEQFF
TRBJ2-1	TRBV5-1	CASSFPTSGYNEQFF
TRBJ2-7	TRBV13	CASSLDPQGTYEQYF
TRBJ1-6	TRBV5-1	CASSPPRRDKGTSFSSPLHF
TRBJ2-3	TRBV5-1	CASRYDRERRADTQYF
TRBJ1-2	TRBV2	CASSRQVSYGYTF
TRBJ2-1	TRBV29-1	CSVEDLLGLAGPATTYEQFF
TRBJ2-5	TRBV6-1	CASSELAIPRETQYF
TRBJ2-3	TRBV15	CATSSEGLAGEIGTDTQYF
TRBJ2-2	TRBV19	CASYGTPFSTGELFF
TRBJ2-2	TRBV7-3	CASRASGKGGELFF
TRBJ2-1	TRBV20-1	CSAPGLAGVYNEQFF
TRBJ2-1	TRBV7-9	CASSLGGGNEQFF
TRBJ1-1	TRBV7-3	CASSLAGLGTEAFF
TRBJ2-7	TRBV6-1	CASNPVAGDYEQYF
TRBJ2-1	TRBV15	CATSPLRSFPYNEQFF
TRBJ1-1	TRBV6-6	CASSYLISRNTEAFF
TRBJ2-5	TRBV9	CASSASGAVQETQYF
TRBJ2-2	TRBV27	CASSLLPPGLAGGTGELFF
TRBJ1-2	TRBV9	CASSVSWGGQGSGYTF
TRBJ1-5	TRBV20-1	CSASVGSMAQHF
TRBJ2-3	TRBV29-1	CSVEGWRGQGAFGGPTDTQYF
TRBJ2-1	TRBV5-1	CASSLSGTDYNEQFF
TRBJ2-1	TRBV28	CASSQTSGTYNEQFF
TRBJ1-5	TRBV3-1	CASSQQNQPQHF
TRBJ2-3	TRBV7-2	CASSKLAGHGTDTQYF
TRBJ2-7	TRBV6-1	CASSPRDGRQYF
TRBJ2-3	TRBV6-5	CASTGNTDTQYF
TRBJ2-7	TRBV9	CASSVEAGAPYEQYF
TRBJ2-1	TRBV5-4	CASSLRTSGGYNEQFF
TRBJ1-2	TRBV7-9	CASGYGGVGDYGYTF
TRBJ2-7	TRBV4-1	CASSQASHLALYEQYF
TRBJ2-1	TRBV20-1	CSAGDRDYREDEQFF
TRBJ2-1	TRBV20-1	CSARDGVVYEQFF
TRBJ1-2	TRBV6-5	CASRNLAGQGNYGYTF
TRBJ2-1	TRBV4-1	CASSLTSGSYNEQFF
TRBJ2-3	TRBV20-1	CSASVAGADTQYF
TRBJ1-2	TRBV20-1	CSARDSVWGGYYGYTF
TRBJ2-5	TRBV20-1	CSAHRGRPEETQYF
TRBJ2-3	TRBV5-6	CASSRGTDTQYF
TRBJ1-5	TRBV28	CASSPLTGRQPQHF
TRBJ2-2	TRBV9	CASSPGGTGELFF
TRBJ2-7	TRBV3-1	CASSRAATLREQYF
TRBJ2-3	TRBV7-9	CASSLNLRGPMTGVGTDTQYF
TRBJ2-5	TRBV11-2	CASSGGPIGETQYF
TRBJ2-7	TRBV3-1	CASSQSGTTQYF
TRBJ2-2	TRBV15	CATSRDWTGGRELFF
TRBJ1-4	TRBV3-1	CASSQEKLFF